This entry describes one T cell receptor beta chain. Other nucleotide sequences in the sample specify the same CDR3. The data were obtained in a study of blood T cell repertoires in COVID-19. Whole-study context: Samples taken during acute and convalescent COVID-19 were collected in the United States, Italy and Spain.

This CDR3 comprises 12 residues. The germline gives CDR1 SQVTM, CDR2 ANQGSEA. The V gene lost 6 bases and the J gene lost 0 bases, with 6 bases spanning the gap. In the authors' methods: Reference gene primer amplification gave nucleated cell count estimates. Assay used: immunoSEQ multiplex PCR; TCRdb lists only in-frame clones, some missing. V, J and clone size reflect that table, while D and trimming were determined from the DNA. The sample includes roughly 170,000 clones, about three quarters of them seen just once. Input material: peripheral blood. The sequence came from a woman aged 70-85 years with acute or convalescent COVID-19. V gene TRBV29-1 combines with J gene TRBJ1-3, with D possibly being TRBD1 (5 bases). The CDR3 nucleotides read TGCAGCGTAAGGGGCTCTGGAAACACCATATATTTT. Its translation: CSVRGSGNTIYF.